Listed below are T cell receptor beta chains from one sample, sequenced in a study of shared clonotypes between healthy human individuals. The table came from immunoSEQ multiplex PCR; TCRdb's copy has only in-frame clones and leaves some out. The sample carries hundreds of thousands of clones, roughly 73% recorded once. Sequenced material: memory CD4+ T cells sorted from blood. These receptors came from a woman in her twenties or thirties in good health. CDR3s include the opening cysteine and the closing phenylalanine or tryptophan. Each record gives: clone size, D gene, V gene, J gene, CDR3 DNA, CDR3 protein. D genes are given only for firm matches. Clone size is not always given. Where it is, it says once, few, many or a class for expanded clones.

few	-	TRBV5-1	TRBJ1-3	TGCGCCAGCAGCGAGGGCTCTGGAAACACCATATATTTT	CASSEGSGNTIYF
few	-	TRBV6-4	TRBJ2-1	TGTGCCAGCAGTGAGAGGGCCTGGAATGAGCAGTTCTTC	CASSERAWNEQFF
-	TRBD1	TRBV28	TRBJ1-2	TGTGCCAGCAGTTTTCCGGGACAGGATAACTATGGCTACACCTTC	CASSFPGQDNYGYTF
-	-	TRBV30	TRBJ1-3	TGTGCCTGGAGTTCGCCGGGCCCGGTCGGCGGAAACACCATATATTTT	CAWSSPGPVGGNTIYF
-	TRBD2	TRBV7-2	TRBJ2-3	TGTGCCAGCAGCTTACGAGTCTCCGGAAGCGGGAGTAGGACAGATACGCAGTATTTT	CASSLRVSGSGSRTDTQYF
-	TRBD2	TRBV29-1	TRBJ2-7	TGCAGCGTGATCCGGGTAAGGACCGGGACTAGCGGTTCCTACGAGCAGTACTTC	CSVIRVRTGTSGSYEQYF
many	-	TRBV7-7	TRBJ2-7	TGTGCCAGCAGCCCTACATCCAGCTCCTACGAGCAGTACTTC	CASSPTSSSYEQYF
-	-	TRBV18	TRBJ2-3	TGTGCCAGCAACCGACTCCGGGGGAGCACAGATACGCAGTATTTT	CASNRLRGSTDTQYF
-	-	TRBV7-6	TRBJ2-7	TGTGCCAGCAGCTTCGCAGGGAAGGACGAGCAGTACTTC	CASSFAGKDEQYF
-	-	TRBV7-8	TRBJ1-3	TGTGCCAGCAGCCCCCAGTCCTGGCAGCCTGGGAACACCATATATTTT	CASSPQSWQPGNTIYF
-	TRBD1	TRBV2	TRBJ1-5	TGTGCCAGCAGTGAACAGGGGGCAGGCAATCAGCCCCAGCATTTT	CASSEQGAGNQPQHF
once	-	TRBV5-1	TRBJ2-3	TGCGCCAGCAGCTTGGCCCGGGACTCCTTTTCTACTACGCAGTATTTT	CASSLARDSFSTTQYF
-	-	TRBV6-1	TRBJ1-1	TGTGCCAGCAGTGAATTGGCAGTCGACGCTTTCTTT	CASSELAVDAFF
-	TRBD1	TRBV7-2	TRBJ2-6	TGTGCCAGCAGCCTAGGACCGGGACAGGAGGCCAACGTCCTGACTTTC	CASSLGPGQEANVLTF
-	-	TRBV11-2	TRBJ1-1	TGTGCCAGCGGGAGGGACGGACCTGAAGCTTTCTTT	CASGRDGPEAFF
-	-	TRBV29-1	TRBJ1-4	TGCAGCGTTGGAGGGGTTAGGGAAAAACTGTTTTTT	CSVGGVREKLFF
many	-	TRBV28	TRBJ2-1	TGTGCCAGCAGTTTCCCCAAAGAGCAGTTCTTC	CASSFPKEQFF
once	TRBD1	TRBV6-1	TRBJ1-2	TGTGCCAGTGGACAGGCGACCACGGGCTACACCTTC	CASGQATTGYTF
-	-	TRBV5-1	TRBJ2-7	TGCGCCAGCAGCTTGAAGTTTGACCATCCCCACGAGCAGTACTTC	CASSLKFDHPHEQYF
-	-	TRBV28	TRBJ1-1	TGTGCCAGCAGTTCCCACGTTGGACGAGAAGCTTTCTTT	CASSSHVGREAFF
-	-	TRBV19	TRBJ2-3	TGTGCCAGTACCCCCAACAGGGACGCAGATACGCAGTATTTT	CASTPNRDADTQYF
-	TRBD1	TRBV28	TRBJ2-7	TGTGCCAGCAGTTTGATCTTGGGACAGAACTCCTACGAGCAGTACTTC	CASSLILGQNSYEQYF
-	-	TRBV1	TRBJ2-3	TGCACCAGCAGCGTCCTAGCTACGCAGTATTTT	CTSSVLATQYF
-	TRBD1	TRBV7-9	TRBJ2-2	TGTGCCAGCAGCGCCGGACAGGGGATCACCGGGGAGCTGTTTTTT	CASSAGQGITGELFF
few	TRBD2	TRBV5-4	TRBJ2-7	TGTGCCAGCAGCTTGACCGGACTAGCGGGTTCTAGGGAGCAGTACTTC	CASSLTGLAGSREQYF
-	-	TRBV7-9	TRBJ2-1	TGTGCCAGCAGCCCCCAGGATAGTGTAAACAATGAGCAGTTCTTC	CASSPQDSVNNEQFF
-	-	TRBV29-1	TRBJ2-7	TGCAGCGTTTGGGGAGGGGGCCTCAACGAGCAGTACTTC	CSVWGGGLNEQYF
-	-	TRBV19	TRBJ1-5	TGTGCCAGTAGTATAGTAGGGGGTTGGGAAGGGCCCCAGCATTTT	CASSIVGGWEGPQHF
-	-	TRBV11-2	TRBJ1-2	TGTGCCAGCAGCTTAGGTTGGCGGGGGGCGCCTGGCTACACCTTC	CASSLGWRGAPGYTF
-	-	TRBV2	TRBJ1-4	TGTGCCAGCAGTGCCCGGCCGCCGCGGGATGAAAAACTGTTTTTT	CASSARPPRDEKLFF
few	TRBD2	TRBV5-1	TRBJ2-2	TGCGCCAGCCAAGGCTGGGCGGGAGCGAACACCGGGGAGCTGTTTTTT	CASQGWAGANTGELFF
-	TRBD2	TRBV6-1	TRBJ2-7	TGTGCCAGCAGTGCCCTAGCGGGAGAGTCCTACGAGCAGTACTTC	CASSALAGESYEQYF
-	-	TRBV4-2	TRBJ2-7	TGTGCCAGCAGCCAAGGTTCAGGCTCCTACGAGCAGTACTTC	CASSQGSGSYEQYF
-	-	TRBV10-3	TRBJ1-1	TGTGCCATCAGTGTAGGGTACAGAGAGACTGAAGCTTTCTTT	CAISVGYRETEAFF
few	-	TRBV5-1	TRBJ2-1	TGCGCCAGCAGCCTAAGCGGAGAGGGTGAGCAGTTCTTC	CASSLSGEGEQFF
-	-	TRBV21-1	TRBJ1-1	TGTGCCAGCAGCAATCCAATCGAAAACACTGAAGCTTTCTTT	CASSNPIENTEAFF
many	-	TRBV9	TRBJ2-7	TGTGCCAGCAGCGCGCCCATACGAATTAGCGTTCCGTACGAGCAGTACTTC	CASSAPIRISVPYEQYF
-	TRBD1	TRBV6-5	TRBJ2-7	TGTGCCAGCAGTCCTTGGACAGGCGCCTACGAGCAGTACTTC	CASSPWTGAYEQYF
-	TRBD1	TRBV6-6	TRBJ2-7	TGTGCCAGCAGTTACTCGGGGACAGGGACCTACGAGCAGTACTTC	CASSYSGTGTYEQYF
-	-	TRBV5-6	TRBJ2-3	TGTGCCAGCAGCTCCAACAGAAACTCAAAAGTTTTT	CASSSNRNSKVF
-	-	TRBV2	TRBJ2-1	TGTGCCAGCAGTGAATTGCGGGCAAATGAGCAGTTCTTC	CASSELRANEQFF
-	-	TRBV19	TRBJ1-3	TGTGCCAGTAGTATGGGCACAGCCTCTGGAAACACCATATATTTT	CASSMGTASGNTIYF
few	TRBD1	TRBV7-2	TRBJ2-2	TGTGCCAGCAGCTTAGCGAAGTGGGACAGGGGACTGAACACCGGGGAGCTGTTTTTT	CASSLAKWDRGLNTGELFF
-	TRBD2	TRBV7-9	TRBJ2-7	TGTGCCAGCAGCTTAGGACTAGCGGGAGATAACGAGCAGTACTTC	CASSLGLAGDNEQYF
-	-	TRBV4-2	TRBJ2-4	TGTGCCAGCAGCCAAGGGCTGGGACCCAGTGGGGACATTCAGTACTTC	CASSQGLGPSGDIQYF
many	-	TRBV19	TRBJ1-5	TGTGCCAGTAAACCGGGAGCAAGTTGGAATCAGCCCCAGCATTTT	CASKPGASWNQPQHF
-	-	TRBV28	TRBJ1-3	TGTGCCAGCTGGCTGGGGGCCGGAAACACCATATATTTT	CASWLGAGNTIYF
few	-	TRBV14	TRBJ2-7	TGTGCCAGCAGCCAAGACCGGACAACCTACGAGCAGTACTTC	CASSQDRTTYEQYF
many	-	TRBV28	TRBJ1-1	TGTGCCAGCAGTTTATACACTGAAGCTTTCTTT	CASSLYTEAFF
few	-	TRBV28	TRBJ2-7	TGTGCCAGCAGGGCGAGCTTTCGGTACGAGCAGTACTTC	CASRASFRYEQYF